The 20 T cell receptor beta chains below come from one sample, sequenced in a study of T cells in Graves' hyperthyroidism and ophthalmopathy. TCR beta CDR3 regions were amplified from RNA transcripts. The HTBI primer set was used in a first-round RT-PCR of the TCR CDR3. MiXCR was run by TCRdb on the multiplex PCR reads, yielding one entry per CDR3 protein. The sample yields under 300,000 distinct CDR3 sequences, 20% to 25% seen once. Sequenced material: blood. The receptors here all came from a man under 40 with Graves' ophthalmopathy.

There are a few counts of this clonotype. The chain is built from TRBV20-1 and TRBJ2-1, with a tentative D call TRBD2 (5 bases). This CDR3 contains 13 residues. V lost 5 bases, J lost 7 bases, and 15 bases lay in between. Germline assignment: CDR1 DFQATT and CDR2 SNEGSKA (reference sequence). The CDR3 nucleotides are TGCAGTGCTCCCAAAGGGCGGAGGAATGAGCAGTTCTTC. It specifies CSAPKGRRNEQFF.

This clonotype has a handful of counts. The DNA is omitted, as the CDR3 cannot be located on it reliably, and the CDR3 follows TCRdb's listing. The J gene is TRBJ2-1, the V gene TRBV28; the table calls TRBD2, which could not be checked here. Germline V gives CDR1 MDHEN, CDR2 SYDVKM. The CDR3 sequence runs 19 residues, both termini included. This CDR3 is CASSIYFGLAGEKNNEQFF.

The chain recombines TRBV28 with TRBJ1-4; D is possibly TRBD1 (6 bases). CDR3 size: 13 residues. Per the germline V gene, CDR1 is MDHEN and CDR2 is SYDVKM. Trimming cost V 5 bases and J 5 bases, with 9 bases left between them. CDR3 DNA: TGTGCCAGCAGTATAACAGGGAATGAAAAACTGTTTTTT. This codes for CASSITGNEKLFF. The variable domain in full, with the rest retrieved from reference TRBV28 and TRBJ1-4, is DVKVTQSSRYLVKRTGEKVFLECVQDMDHENMFWYRQDPGLGLRLIYFSYDVKMKEKGDIPEGYSVSREKKERFSLILESASTNQTSMYLCASSITGNEKLFFGSGTQLSVL.

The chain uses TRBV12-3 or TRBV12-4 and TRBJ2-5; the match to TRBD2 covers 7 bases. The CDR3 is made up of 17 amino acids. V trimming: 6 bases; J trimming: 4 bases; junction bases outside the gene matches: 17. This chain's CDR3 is CASRPDTLGEGPETQYF. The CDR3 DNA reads TGTGCCAGCAGACCAGATACTCTGGGGGAGGGCCCAGAGACCCAGTACTTC.

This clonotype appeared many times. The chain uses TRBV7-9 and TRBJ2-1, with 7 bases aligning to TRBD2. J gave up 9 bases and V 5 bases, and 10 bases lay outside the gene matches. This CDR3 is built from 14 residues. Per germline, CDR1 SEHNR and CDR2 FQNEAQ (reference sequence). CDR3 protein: CASSDPAGVSEQFF. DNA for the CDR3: TGTGCCAGCAGCGACCCGGCGGGGGTTAGTGAGCAGTTCTTC.

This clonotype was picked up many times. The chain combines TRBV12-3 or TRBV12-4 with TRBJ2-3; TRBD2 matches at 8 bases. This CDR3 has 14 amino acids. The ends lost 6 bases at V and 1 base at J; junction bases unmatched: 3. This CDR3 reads CASSRGGGTDTQYF. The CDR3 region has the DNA TGTGCCAGCAGCCGGGGGGGAGGCACAGATACGCAGTATTTT.

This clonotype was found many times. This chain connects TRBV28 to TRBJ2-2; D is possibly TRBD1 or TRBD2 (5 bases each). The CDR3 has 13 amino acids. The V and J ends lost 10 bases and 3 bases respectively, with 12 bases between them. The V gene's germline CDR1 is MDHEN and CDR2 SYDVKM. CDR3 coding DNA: TGTGCCAACGGGGCTAGACACACCGGGGAGCTGTTTTTT. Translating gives CANGARHTGELFF.

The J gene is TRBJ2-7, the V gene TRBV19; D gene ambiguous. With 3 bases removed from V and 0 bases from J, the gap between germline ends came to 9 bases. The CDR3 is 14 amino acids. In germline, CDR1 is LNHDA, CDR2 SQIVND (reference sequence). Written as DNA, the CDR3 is TGTGCCAGTAGTATTGTAGGGAACTCCTACGAGCAGTACTTC. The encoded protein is CASSIVGNSYEQYF.

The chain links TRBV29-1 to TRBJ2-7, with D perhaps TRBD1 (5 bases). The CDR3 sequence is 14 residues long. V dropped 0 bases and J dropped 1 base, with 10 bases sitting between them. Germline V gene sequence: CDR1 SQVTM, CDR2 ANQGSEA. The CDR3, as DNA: TGCAGCGTTGAAGAGAAAGGGGAATCCTACGAGCAGTACTTC. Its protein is CSVEEKGESYEQYF.

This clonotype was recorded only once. The CDR3 nucleotides are TGTGCCAGCAGTTCTCCTGCGGGGTATGGGTCGGACACCATATATTTT. Its protein product is CASSSPAGYGSDTIYF. The rearrangement links TRBV2 to TRBJ1-3, with D hard to call. Germline loops: CDR1 SNHLY, CDR2 FYNNEI. V dropped 5 bases and J dropped 8 bases, with 22 bases sitting between them. This CDR3 comprises 16 residues.

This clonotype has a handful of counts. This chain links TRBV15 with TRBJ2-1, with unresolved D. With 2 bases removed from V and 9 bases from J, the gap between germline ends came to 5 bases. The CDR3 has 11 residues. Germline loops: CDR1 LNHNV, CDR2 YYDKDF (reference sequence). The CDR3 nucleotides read TGTGCCACCAGCAGACGAAGTGAGCAGTTCTTC. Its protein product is CATSRRSEQFF.

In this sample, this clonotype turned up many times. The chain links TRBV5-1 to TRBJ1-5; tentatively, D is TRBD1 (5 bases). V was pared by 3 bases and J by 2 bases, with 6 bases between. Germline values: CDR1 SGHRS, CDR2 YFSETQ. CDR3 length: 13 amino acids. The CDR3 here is CASSWDGNQPQHF. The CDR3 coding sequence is TGCGCCAGCAGCTGGGACGGCAATCAGCCCCAGCATTTT.

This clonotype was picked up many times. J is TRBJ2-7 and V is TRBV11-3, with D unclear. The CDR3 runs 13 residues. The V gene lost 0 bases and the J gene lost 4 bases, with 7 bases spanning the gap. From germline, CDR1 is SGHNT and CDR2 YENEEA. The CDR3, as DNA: TGTGCCAGCAGCTTAGAAGTCGGGTACGAGCAGTACTTC. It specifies CASSLEVGYEQYF.

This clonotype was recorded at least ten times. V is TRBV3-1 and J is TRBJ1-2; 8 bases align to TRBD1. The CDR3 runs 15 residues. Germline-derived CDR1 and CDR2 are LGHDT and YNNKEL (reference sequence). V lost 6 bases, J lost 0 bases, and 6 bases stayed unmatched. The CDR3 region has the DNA TGTGCCAGCAGTTACCTCAGGGGGCCTAACTATGGCTACACCTTC. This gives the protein CASSYLRGPNYGYTF.

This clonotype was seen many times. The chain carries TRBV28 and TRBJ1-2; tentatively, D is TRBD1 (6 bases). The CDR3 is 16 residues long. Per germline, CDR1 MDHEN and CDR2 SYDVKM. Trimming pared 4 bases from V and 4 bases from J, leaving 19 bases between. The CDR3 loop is CASSSLLRGLVYGYTF. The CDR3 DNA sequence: TGTGCCAGCAGTTCGTTACTCCGGGGGCTTGTCTATGGCTACACCTTC.

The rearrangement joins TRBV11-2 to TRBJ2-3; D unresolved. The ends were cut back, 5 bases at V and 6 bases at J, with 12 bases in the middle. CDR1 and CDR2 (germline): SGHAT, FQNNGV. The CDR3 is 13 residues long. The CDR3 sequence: CASSNVPPDTQYF. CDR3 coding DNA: TGTGCCAGCAGCAATGTGCCGCCGGATACGCAGTATTTT.

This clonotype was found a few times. The CDR3 sequence is CASSRVEWTSGGHYEQYF. The CDR3 nucleotides read TGTGCCAGCAGTCGTGTAGAATGGACTAGCGGGGGGCATTACGAGCAGTACTTC. This rearrangement joins TRBV7-9 to TRBJ2-7; 14 bases line up with TRBD2. The CDR3 is 18 amino acids. Germline V gene lookup returns CDR1 SEHNR and CDR2 FQNEAQ (reference sequence). V trimming: 6 bases; J trimming: 4 bases; junction bases outside the gene matches: 14.

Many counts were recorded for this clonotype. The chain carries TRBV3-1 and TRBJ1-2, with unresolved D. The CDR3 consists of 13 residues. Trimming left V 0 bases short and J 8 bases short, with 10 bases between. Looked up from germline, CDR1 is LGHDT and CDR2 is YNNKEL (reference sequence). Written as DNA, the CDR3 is TGTGCCAGCAGCCAAGAGAGCTTTGGGGGCTACACCTTC. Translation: CASSQESFGGYTF.

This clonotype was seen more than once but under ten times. The CDR3 DNA follows: TGTGCCAGCAGCCACTGGACGGATCCAACCTCTGGAAACACCATATATTTT. Translated, it gives CASSHWTDPTSGNTIYF. V and J are TRBV3-1 and TRBJ1-3; D unclear. Per germline, CDR1 LGHDT and CDR2 YNNKEL (reference sequence). Trimming removed 3 bases at V and 0 bases at J, with 15 bases between. The CDR3 length is 17 residues.

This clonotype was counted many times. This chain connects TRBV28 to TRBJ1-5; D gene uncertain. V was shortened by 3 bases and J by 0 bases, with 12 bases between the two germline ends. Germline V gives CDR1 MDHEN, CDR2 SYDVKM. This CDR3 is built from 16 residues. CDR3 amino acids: CASSFPDDGSNQPQHF. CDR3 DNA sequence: TGTGCCAGCAGTTTTCCTGACGACGGTAGCAATCAGCCCCAGCATTTT.